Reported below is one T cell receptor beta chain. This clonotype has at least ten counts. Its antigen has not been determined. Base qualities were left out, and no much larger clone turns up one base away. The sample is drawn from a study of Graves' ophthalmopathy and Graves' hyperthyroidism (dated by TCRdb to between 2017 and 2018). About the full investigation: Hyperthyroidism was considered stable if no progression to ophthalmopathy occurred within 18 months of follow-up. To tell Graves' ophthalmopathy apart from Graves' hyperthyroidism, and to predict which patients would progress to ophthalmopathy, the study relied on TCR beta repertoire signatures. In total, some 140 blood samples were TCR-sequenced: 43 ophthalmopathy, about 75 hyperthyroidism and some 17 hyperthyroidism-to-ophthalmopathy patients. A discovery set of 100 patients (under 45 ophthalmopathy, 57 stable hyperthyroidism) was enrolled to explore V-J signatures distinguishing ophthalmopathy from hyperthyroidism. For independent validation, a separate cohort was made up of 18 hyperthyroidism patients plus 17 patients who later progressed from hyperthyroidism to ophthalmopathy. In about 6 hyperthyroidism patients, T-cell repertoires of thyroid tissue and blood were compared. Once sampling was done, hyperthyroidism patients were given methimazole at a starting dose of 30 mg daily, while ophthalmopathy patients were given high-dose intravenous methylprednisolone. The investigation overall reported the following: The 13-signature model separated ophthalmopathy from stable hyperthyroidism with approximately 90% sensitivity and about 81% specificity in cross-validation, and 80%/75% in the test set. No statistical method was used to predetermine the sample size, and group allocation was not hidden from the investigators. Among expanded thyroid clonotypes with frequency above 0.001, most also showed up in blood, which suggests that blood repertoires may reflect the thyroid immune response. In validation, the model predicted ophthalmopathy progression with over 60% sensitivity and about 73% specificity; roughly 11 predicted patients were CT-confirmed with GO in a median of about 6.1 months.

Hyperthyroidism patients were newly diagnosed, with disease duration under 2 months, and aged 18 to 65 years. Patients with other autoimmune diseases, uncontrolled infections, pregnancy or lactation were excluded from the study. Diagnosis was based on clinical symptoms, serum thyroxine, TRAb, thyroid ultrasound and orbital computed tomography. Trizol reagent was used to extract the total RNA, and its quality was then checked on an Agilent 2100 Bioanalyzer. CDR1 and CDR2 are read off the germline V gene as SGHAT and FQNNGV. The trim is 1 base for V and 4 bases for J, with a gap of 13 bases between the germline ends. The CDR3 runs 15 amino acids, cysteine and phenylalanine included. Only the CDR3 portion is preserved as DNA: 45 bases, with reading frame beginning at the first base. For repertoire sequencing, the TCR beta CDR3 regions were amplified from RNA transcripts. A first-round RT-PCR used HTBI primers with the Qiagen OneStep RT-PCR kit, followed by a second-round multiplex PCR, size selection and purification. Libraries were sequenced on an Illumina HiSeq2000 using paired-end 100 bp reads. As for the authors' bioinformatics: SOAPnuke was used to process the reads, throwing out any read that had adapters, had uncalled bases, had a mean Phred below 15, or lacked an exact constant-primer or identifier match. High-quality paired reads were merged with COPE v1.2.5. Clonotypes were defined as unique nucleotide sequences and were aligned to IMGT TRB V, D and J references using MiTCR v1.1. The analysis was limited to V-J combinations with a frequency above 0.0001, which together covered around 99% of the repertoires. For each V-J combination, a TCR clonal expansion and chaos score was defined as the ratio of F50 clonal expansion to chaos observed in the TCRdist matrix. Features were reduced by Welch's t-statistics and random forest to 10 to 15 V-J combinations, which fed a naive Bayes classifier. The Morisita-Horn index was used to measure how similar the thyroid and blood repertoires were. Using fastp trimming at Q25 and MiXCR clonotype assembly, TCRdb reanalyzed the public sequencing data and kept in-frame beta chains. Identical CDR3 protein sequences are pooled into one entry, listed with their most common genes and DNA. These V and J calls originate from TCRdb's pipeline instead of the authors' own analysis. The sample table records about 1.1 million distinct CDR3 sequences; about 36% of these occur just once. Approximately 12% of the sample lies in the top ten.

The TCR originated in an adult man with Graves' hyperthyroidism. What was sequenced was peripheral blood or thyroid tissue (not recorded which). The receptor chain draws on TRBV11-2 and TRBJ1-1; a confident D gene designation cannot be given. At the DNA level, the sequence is TGTGCCAGCAGCTTAGGGGTGGCAGGAGGCACTGAAGCTTTCTTT. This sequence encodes CASSLGVAGGTEAFF.